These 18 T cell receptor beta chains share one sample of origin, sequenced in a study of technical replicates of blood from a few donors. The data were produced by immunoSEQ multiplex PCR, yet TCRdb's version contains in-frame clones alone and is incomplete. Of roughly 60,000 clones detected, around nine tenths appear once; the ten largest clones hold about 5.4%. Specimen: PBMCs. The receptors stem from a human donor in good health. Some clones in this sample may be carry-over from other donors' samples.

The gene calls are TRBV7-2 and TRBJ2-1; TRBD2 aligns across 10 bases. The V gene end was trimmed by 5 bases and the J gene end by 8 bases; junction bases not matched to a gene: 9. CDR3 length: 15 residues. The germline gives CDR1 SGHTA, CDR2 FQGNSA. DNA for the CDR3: TGTGCCAGCAGCCGCAGCGGGGGGGCCACGTATGAGCAGTTCTTC. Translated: CASSRSGGATYEQFF.

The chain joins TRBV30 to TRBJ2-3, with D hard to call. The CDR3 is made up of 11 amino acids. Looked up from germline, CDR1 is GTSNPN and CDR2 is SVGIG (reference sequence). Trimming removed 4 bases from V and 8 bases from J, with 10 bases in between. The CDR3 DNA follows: TGTGCCTGGAATTTCCTACCTACGCAGTATTTT. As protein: CAWNFLPTQYF.

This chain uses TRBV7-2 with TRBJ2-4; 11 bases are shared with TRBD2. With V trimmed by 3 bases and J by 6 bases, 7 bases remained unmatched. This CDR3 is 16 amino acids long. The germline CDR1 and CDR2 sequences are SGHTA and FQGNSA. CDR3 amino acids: CASSFRLAGGRNIQYF. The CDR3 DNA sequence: TGTGCCAGCAGCTTTCGGCTAGCGGGGGGAAGAAACATTCAGTACTTC.

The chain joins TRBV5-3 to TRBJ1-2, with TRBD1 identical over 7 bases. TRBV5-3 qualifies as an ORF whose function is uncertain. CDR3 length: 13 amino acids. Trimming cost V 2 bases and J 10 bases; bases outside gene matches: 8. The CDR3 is CARSFDRATDYTF. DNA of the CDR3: TGTGCCAGAAGCTTCGACAGGGCCACTGACTACACCTTC.

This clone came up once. CDR3 region: CASSEVGQSYEQYF. For the CDR3, the DNA is TGTGCCAGCAGTGAAGTTGGGCAATCCTACGAGCAGTACTTC. The chain is built from TRBV6-1 and TRBJ2-7; D unresolved. There are 14 residues in the CDR3. Germline CDR1 is MNHNS and CDR2 is SASEGT. Trimming took off 1 base at V and 1 base at J, with 8 bases between the two ends.

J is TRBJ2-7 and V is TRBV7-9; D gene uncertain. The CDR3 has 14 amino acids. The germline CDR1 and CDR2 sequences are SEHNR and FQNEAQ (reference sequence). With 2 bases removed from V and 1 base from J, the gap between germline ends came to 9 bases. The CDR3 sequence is CASSLSGQSYEQYF. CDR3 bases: TGTGCCAGCAGCTTAAGTGGGCAGTCCTACGAGCAGTACTTC.

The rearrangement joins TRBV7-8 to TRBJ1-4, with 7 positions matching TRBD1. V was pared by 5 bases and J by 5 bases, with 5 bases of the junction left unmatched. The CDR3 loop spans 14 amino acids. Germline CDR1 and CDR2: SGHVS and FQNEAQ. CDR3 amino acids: CASSSRDRNEKLFF. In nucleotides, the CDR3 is TGTGCCAGCAGCAGTAGGGACAGAAATGAAAAACTGTTTTTT.

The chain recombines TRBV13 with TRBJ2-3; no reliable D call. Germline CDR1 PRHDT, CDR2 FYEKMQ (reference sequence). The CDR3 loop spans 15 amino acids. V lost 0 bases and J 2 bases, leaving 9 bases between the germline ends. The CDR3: CASSLGLDFTDTQYF. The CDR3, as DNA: TGTGCCAGCAGCTTAGGCCTAGACTTCACAGATACGCAGTATTTT.

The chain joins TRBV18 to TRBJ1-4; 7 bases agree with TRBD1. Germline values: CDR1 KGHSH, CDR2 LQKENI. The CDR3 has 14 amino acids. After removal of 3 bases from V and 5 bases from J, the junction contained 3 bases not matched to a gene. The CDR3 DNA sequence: TGTGCCAGCTCACCCCGGACAGGAAATGAAAAACTGTTTTTT. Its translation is CASSPRTGNEKLFF.

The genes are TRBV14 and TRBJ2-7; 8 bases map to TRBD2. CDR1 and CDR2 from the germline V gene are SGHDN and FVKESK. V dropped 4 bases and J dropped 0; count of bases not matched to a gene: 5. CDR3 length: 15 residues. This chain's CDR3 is CASSRLTSDSYEQYF. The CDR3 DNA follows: TGTGCCAGCAGCCGATTGACTAGCGACTCCTACGAGCAGTACTTC.

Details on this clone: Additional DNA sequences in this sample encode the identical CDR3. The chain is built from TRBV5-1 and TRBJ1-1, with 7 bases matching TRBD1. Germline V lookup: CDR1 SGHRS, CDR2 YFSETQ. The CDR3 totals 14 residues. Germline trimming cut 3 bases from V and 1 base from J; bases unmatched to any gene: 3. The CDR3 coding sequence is TGCGCCAGCAGCTCCGGGACAGCGAACACTGAAGCTTTCTTT. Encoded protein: CASSSGTANTEAFF.

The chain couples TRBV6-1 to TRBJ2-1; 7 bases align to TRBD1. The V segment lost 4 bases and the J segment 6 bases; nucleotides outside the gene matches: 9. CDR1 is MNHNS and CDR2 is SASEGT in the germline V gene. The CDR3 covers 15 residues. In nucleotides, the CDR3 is TGTGCCAGCAGTGCCGACAGGGCAAAGACCAATGAGCAGTTCTTC. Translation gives CASSADRAKTNEQFF.

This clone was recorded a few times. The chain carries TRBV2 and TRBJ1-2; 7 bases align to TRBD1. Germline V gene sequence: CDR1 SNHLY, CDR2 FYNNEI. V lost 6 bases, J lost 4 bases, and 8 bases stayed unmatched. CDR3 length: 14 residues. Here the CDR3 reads CASRRQGESYGYTF. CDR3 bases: TGTGCCAGCAGGCGACAGGGAGAGTCCTATGGCTACACCTTC.

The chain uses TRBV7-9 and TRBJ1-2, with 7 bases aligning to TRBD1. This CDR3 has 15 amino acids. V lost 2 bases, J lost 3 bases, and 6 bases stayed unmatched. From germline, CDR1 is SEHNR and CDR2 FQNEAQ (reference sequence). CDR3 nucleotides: TGTGCCAGCAGCTTACACACGACAGGGCACTATGGCTACACCTTC. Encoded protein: CASSLHTTGHYGYTF.

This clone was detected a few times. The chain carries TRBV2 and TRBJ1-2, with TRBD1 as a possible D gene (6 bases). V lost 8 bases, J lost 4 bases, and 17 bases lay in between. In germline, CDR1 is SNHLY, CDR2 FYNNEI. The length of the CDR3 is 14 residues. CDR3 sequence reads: CASGGEAGTYGYTF. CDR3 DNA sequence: TGTGCCAGCGGGGGCGAGGCAGGCACCTATGGCTACACCTTC.

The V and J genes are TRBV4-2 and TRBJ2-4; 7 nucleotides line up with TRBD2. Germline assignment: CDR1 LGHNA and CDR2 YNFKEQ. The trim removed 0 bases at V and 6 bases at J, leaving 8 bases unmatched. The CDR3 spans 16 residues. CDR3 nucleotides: TGTGCCAGCAGCCAAGATCTCGGCGGGGGAGGAAACATTCAGTACTTC. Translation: CASSQDLGGGGNIQYF.

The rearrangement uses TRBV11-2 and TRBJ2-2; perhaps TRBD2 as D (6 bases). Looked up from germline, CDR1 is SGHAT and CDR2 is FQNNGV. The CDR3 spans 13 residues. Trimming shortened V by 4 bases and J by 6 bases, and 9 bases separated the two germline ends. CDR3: CASSSWRAGELFF. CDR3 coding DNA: TGTGCCAGCAGCTCCTGGAGGGCCGGGGAGCTGTTTTTT. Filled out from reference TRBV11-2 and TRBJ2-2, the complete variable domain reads EAGVAQSPRYKIIEKRQSVAFWCNPISGHATLYWYQQILGQGPKLLIQFQNNGVVDDSQLPKDRFSAERLKGVDSTLKIQPAKLEDSAVYLCASSSWRAGELFFGEGSRLTVL.

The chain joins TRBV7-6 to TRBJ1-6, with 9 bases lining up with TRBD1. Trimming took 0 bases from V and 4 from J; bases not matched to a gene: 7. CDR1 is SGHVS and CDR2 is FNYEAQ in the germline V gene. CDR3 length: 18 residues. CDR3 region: CASSLAGQGGGYNSPLHF. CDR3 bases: TGTGCCAGCAGCTTAGCGGGACAGGGTGGAGGTTATAATTCACCCCTCCACTTT.